A selection of T cell receptor beta chains follows, all from one sample in a study of shared clonotypes between healthy human individuals. The protocol was immunoSEQ multiplex PCR, while the TCRdb copy is restricted to in-frame clones and leaves out a portion. The table shows more than 2,000,000 clones, with approximately 93% occurring only once. Input material: naive CD4+ T cells from PBMCs. The receptors were sampled from a man aged 18 to 29 in good health. Some clones in this sample may be carry-over from other donors' samples. CDR3s include the opening cysteine and the closing phenylalanine or tryptophan. Each record gives: D gene, J gene, clone size, V gene, CDR3 DNA, CDR3 protein. The D gene is left open where the match is weak. Only part of the rows carry a size: once, few, many, or a class if the clone is expanded.

>.|TRBJ2-1|.|TRBV18
TGTGCCAGCTCACCGATATATGTGGACAATGAGCAGTTCTTC
CASSPIYVDNEQFF
>.|TRBJ1-1|.|TRBV4-3
TGCGCCACAGCCCTGGCAGCGAACACTGAAGCTTTCTTT
CATALAANTEAFF
>TRBD1|TRBJ2-5|.|TRBV5-1
TGCGCCAGCAGCTTGCAGGGGGACCAAGAGACCCAGTACTTC
CASSLQGDQETQYF
>.|TRBJ2-7|.|TRBV18
TGTGCCAGCTCCCGCGATTATCAAGGCGAGCAGTACTTC
CASSRDYQGEQYF
>.|TRBJ2-1|.|TRBV5-4
TGTGCCAGCAGCTTGTTATTGCTTGACGATGTCAATGAGCAGTTCTTC
CASSLLLLDDVNEQFF
>.|TRBJ1-1|.|TRBV29-1
TGCAGCGTCTCAGGGGTAATGAACACTGAAGCTTTCTTT
CSVSGVMNTEAFF
>.|TRBJ1-1|.|TRBV7-3
TGTGCCAGCAGCTTCGGGAACACTGAAGCTTTCTTT
CASSFGNTEAFF
>.|TRBJ2-5|once|TRBV9
TGTGCCAGCAGCGCCGACAATCAAGAGACCCAGTACTTC
CASSADNQETQYF
>TRBD2|TRBJ2-1|once|TRBV6-5
TGTGCCAGCAGTTACATAGCGGGAGCAGGGAATGAGCAGTTCTTC
CASSYIAGAGNEQFF
>.|TRBJ1-2|.|TRBV6-1
TGTGCCAGCAGTGGGGAGCGCCTCTATGGCTACACCTTC
CASSGERLYGYTF
>TRBD1|TRBJ2-1|.|TRBV6-6
TGTGCCAGCAGTGACAGGGGGCTATACAATGAGCAGTTCTTC
CASSDRGLYNEQFF
>.|TRBJ2-7|.|TRBV28
TGTGCCAGCAGTCTTACTCGCGAGCAGTACTTC
CASSLTREQYF
>.|TRBJ2-2|.|TRBV2
TGTGCCAGCAGGGTGGGTCTAAACACCGGGGAGCTGTTTTTT
CASRVGLNTGELFF
>TRBD2|TRBJ2-3|.|TRBV5-1
TGCGCCAGCAGAGGATTACTAGCGGTCGATACGCAGTATTTT
CASRGLLAVDTQYF
>.|TRBJ2-2|.|TRBV14
TGTGCCAGCAGCCAAGTTGCCCCTAGGACCGGGGAGCTGTTTTTT
CASSQVAPRTGELFF
>.|TRBJ2-3|.|TRBV6-1
TGTGCCAGCAGTGAAGGATTGGTGCCAGATACGCAGTATTTT
CASSEGLVPDTQYF
>TRBD1|TRBJ1-2|.|TRBV5-8
TGTGCCAGCAGCTTAAGGGACAGGAAAGTACATGGCTACACCTTC
CASSLRDRKVHGYTF
>.|TRBJ1-1|.|TRBV7-3
TGTGCCAGCAGCCCATTCGGGGTCGGGGTAGCGACTGAAGCTTTCTTT
CASSPFGVGVATEAFF
>TRBD1|TRBJ1-2|.|TRBV6-5
TGTGCCAGCAGTTATAGGGACAGGGGAGGCTATGGCTACACCTTC
CASSYRDRGGYGYTF
>.|TRBJ2-2|.|TRBV5-1
TGCGCCAGCAGCTTGGAACAGCCGAACACCGGGGAGCTGTTTTTT
CASSLEQPNTGELFF
>TRBD2|TRBJ2-7|.|TRBV6-1
TGTGCCAGCAGTGTCCTAACTAGCGACTCCTACGAGCAGTACTTC
CASSVLTSDSYEQYF
>.|TRBJ1-5|.|TRBV30
TGTGCCTGGAGTCCGGGGGCAGGTCAGCCCCAGCATTTT
CAWSPGAGQPQHF
>.|TRBJ2-6|.|TRBV9
TGTGCCAGCAGCGTAGCAGGGACCCCTTCTGGGGCCAACGTCCTGACTTTC
CASSVAGTPSGANVLTF
>TRBD2|TRBJ2-7|.|TRBV9
TGTGCCAGCAGCGTAGGGGCGGGAGACTCCTACGAGCAGTACTTC
CASSVGAGDSYEQYF
>TRBD1|TRBJ2-2|.|TRBV11-2
TGTGCCAGCAGCCCACGGGACAGACAAACCGGGGAGCTGTTTTTT
CASSPRDRQTGELFF
>TRBD2|TRBJ2-7|.|TRBV2
TGTGCCAGCAGTGAACTAGGACTAGCGGGAGGGGACGAGCAGTACTTC
CASSELGLAGGDEQYF
>.|TRBJ2-3|.|TRBV7-3
TGTGCCAGCAGCCAACCCGCAGATACGCAGTATTTT
CASSQPADTQYF
>.|TRBJ2-7|.|TRBV30
TGTGCCTGGAGTCCCTTTGGGGGGAGCTCCTACGAGCAGTACTTC
CAWSPFGGSSYEQYF
>TRBD1|TRBJ2-1|.|TRBV6-5
TGTGCCAGCAGTTACTCCCGGACAGGGATACAGTTCTTC
CASSYSRTGIQFF
>.|TRBJ2-7|once|TRBV19
TGTGCCAGTAGTATAATGGCGGGCGAGCAGTACTTC
CASSIMAGEQYF